The present T cell receptor (beta chain) was sequenced within a study of blood T cell repertoires in COVID-19. Across the study: Samples came from the United States, Italy and Spain, spanning acute and convalescent COVID-19. T cells, B-cell-depleted T cells, or PBMCs supplied cDNA or gDNA.

The CDR3 is 15 amino acids. Germline CDR1 is SGHTS and CDR2 is YDEGEE. Trimming at V came to 4 bases and at J to 5 bases, leaving 10 bases not matched to a gene. Some clones are missing from TCRdb's copy, which holds only in-frame ones; the method was immunoSEQ multiplex PCR. Among 470,000 or so clones, nearly 90% were seen once, and the ten largest hold about 2%. Study members were between about 18 and 95 years old and lived in 20 to 30 US regions. Specimen: PBMCs or T cells enriched from blood (not recorded which). This sequence joins TRBV5-8 and TRBJ2-7; 9 nucleotides align to TRBD1. The origin of this receptor is a woman younger than 35 with acute COVID-19. Here the CDR3 reads CASSALTGGGDEQYF. CDR3 DNA sequence: TGTGCCAGCAGCGCCTTAACAGGGGGCGGGGACGAGCAGTACTTC.